This entry lists 26 T cell receptor beta chains sequenced from one sample in a study of CD8 T cells in ankylosing spondylitis. TCRdb re-called the 5' RACE reads with MiXCR, one entry per CDR3 protein. The sample carries approximately 250,000 distinct CDR3 sequences, roughly 10% recorded once. Sequencing was done on a sample of blood, either unsorted or a sorted T cell fraction (not recorded which). These receptors originate from a male donor with ankylosing spondylitis or in good health (not recorded which).

A word on this clonotype: Being one base from a much bigger clone, this may be a read error. This chain connects TRBV5-1 to TRBJ2-1; no firm D call. Per the germline V gene, CDR1 is SGHRS and CDR2 is YFSETQ. This CDR3 is 12 amino acids long. CDR3 sequence (DNA): TGCGCCAGCAGCCCCGTTGACAATGAGCTGTTCTTC. Translating it yields CASSPVDNELFF.

This clonotype was counted between two and nine times. The gene calls are TRBV7-9 and TRBJ1-4, with unresolved D. This CDR3 region has 13 residues. Germline V lookup: CDR1 SEHNR, CDR2 FQNEAQ (reference sequence). Between the trimmed V and J ends, which lost 5 bases and 14 bases, there was a span of 18 bases. The CDR3 DNA sequence: TGTGCCAGCAGCCCCCAGTATCCCCGAAGCCTGTTTTTT. Translating gives CASSPQYPRSLFF.

This clonotype was seen ten or more times. This chain joins TRBV5-1 and TRBJ2-5; D is possibly TRBD2 (6 bases). The CDR3 extends over 13 amino acids. Trimming took off 5 bases at V and 5 bases at J, with 13 bases between the two ends. Germline CDR1 is SGHRS and CDR2 is YFSETQ. Here the CDR3 DNA reads TGCGCCAGCAGACCGCCGGGGGTGGAGACCCAGTACTTC. Protein: CASRPPGVETQYF.

At least ten counts were recorded for this clonotype. The J gene is TRBJ2-1, the V gene TRBV15; TRBD2 aligns across 13 bases. The trim removed 0 bases at V and 12 bases at J, leaving 11 bases unmatched. The CDR3 runs 17 residues. Per germline, CDR1 LNHNV and CDR2 YYDKDF (reference sequence). CDR3 region: CATSRDRGLAGALGQFF. In DNA form, the CDR3 reads TGTGCCACCAGCAGAGATCGAGGACTAGCGGGGGCCCTCGGGCAGTTCTTC.

V and J are TRBV7-7 and TRBJ1-6; the D gene is possibly TRBD1 (5 bases). The length of the CDR3 is 16 residues. The V end lost 0 bases, the J end lost 7 bases, and 13 bases lay between the germline ends. Per the germline V gene, CDR1 is SSHAT and CDR2 is FNYEAQ (reference sequence). In DNA, the CDR3 is TGTGCCAGCAGCTTAGCTCCCGGGACGGGCAATTCACCCCTCCACTTT. Its translation: CASSLAPGTGNSPLHF.

This clonotype has a count of ten or more. DNA of the CDR3: TGTGCCAGCAGTTTAATGGATCAGCCCCAGCATTTT. Protein product: CASSLMDQPQHF. This chain joins TRBV12-3 or TRBV12-4 and TRBJ1-5; D gene uncertain. The CDR3 runs to 12 residues. The V gene lost 2 bases and the J gene lost 5 bases, with 4 bases spanning the gap.

This clonotype was seen many times. The V call is TRBV20-1, the J call TRBJ2-1; TRBD2 aligns across 15 bases. CDR3 length: 17 residues. With V trimmed by 3 bases and J by 4 bases, 7 bases remained unmatched. Germline V lookup: CDR1 DFQATT, CDR2 SNEGSKA (reference sequence). CDR3 protein: CSARDPGLAGGYNEQFF. CDR3 sequence (DNA): TGCAGTGCTAGGGATCCGGGACTAGCGGGAGGATACAATGAGCAGTTCTTC.

This clonotype showed up many times. The chain combines TRBV5-1 with TRBJ2-2; D is possibly TRBD1 or TRBD2 (6 bases each). V lost 9 bases and J lost 7, with 19 bases in between. Germline assignment: CDR1 SGHRS and CDR2 YFSETQ. The CDR3 spans 14 residues. CDR3 region: CATRGGSMNGELFF. Here the CDR3 DNA reads TGCGCCACCAGAGGGGGGTCGATGAACGGGGAGCTGTTTTTT.

Concerning this clonotype: A read error is possible here, since a much larger clone lies one base away. The chain has TRBV7-2 and TRBJ2-7, with no clear D. There are 13 residues in the CDR3. Germline loops: CDR1 SGHTA, CDR2 FQGNSA. CDR3 coding DNA: TGTGCCCGCAGCCGGCCCAATGGCGACGAGCAGTACTTC. Protein product: CARSRPNGDEQYF.

This clonotype was recorded many times. The CDR3, as DNA: TGCGCCAGCCGCGAGGCGGGGAACTACAATGAGCAGTTCTTC. It encodes CASREAGNYNEQFF. The chain uses TRBV5-1 and TRBJ2-1, with D perhaps TRBD2 (6 bases). Germline CDR1 is SGHRS and CDR2 is YFSETQ. The CDR3 has 14 residues. The V end lost 7 bases, the J end lost 3 bases, and 14 bases lay between the germline ends.

This clonotype was counted ten times or more. The chain combines TRBV6-6 with TRBJ2-7; D gene ambiguous. Germline CDR1 is MNHNY and CDR2 is SVGAGI (reference sequence). There are 13 residues in the CDR3. V lost 6 bases to trimming and J lost 4 bases, with 13 bases between them. For the CDR3, the DNA is TGTGCCAGCAGCCGGCAAATGGCTTACGAGCAGTACTTC. This gives the protein CASSRQMAYEQYF.

This clonotype came up many times. In DNA form, the CDR3 reads TGCAGTGCTAGAGATTTAAAAACCGGGGAGCTGTTTTTT. Its translation is CSARDLKTGELFF. The chain combines TRBV20-1 with TRBJ2-2; D is unclear. The germline gives CDR1 DFQATT, CDR2 SNEGSKA (reference sequence). The CDR3 is made up of 13 amino acids. With 0 bases removed from V and 5 bases from J, the gap between germline ends came to 7 bases.

V usage is TRBV25-1 and J usage is TRBJ2-7, with a weak D call TRBD1 (6 bases). Looked up from germline, CDR1 is MGHDK and CDR2 is SYGVNS. V lost 2 bases to trimming and J lost 6 bases, with 17 bases between them. The CDR3 extends over 15 amino acids. Here the CDR3 reads CASSEGPGEISEQYF. DNA of the CDR3: TGTGCCAGCAGTGAAGGCCCAGGGGAAATTAGCGAGCAGTACTTC.

Concerning this clonotype: A much larger clone differs by one base, so this may be a read error. The gene calls are TRBV6-5 and TRBJ1-4; 8 nucleotides line up with TRBD1. Germline values: CDR1 MNHEY, CDR2 SVGAGI. This CDR3 has 15 residues. The CDR3 coding sequence is TGTGCCAGCAGTTACAGTACAGGGGGTGACGAAACACTGTTTTTT. It encodes CASSYSTGGDETLFF.

The chain employs TRBV20-1 and TRBJ2-3; 7 bases line up with TRBD1. V was clipped by 6 bases and J by 3 bases; unmatched bases: 18. CDR3 length: 17 residues. CDR1 is DFQATT, CDR2 SNEGSKA, per germline (reference sequence). CDR3 in amino acids: CSAQAPGTGAETDTQYF. CDR3 DNA: TGCAGTGCCCAGGCTCCCGGCACAGGGGCGGAGACAGATACGCAGTATTTT.

In this sample, this clonotype turned up many times. The chain uses TRBV12-3 or TRBV12-4 and TRBJ2-1; D unresolved. The CDR3 runs to 14 residues. Trimming pared 7 bases from V and 1 base from J, leaving 11 bases between. The CDR3 region is CASTNPISYNEQFF. Here the CDR3 DNA reads TGTGCCAGCACGAACCCAATATCCTACAATGAGCAGTTCTTC.

This clonotype has just a few counts. The V gene is TRBV14, the J gene TRBJ1-2; D might be TRBD1 (6 bases). V was shortened by 0 bases and J by 5 bases, with 13 bases between the two germline ends. The CDR3 runs to 15 residues. Per germline, CDR1 SGHDN and CDR2 FVKESK. In DNA form, the CDR3 reads TGTGCCAGCAGCCAAGATCGCCAGGGGTTGTATGGCTACACCTTC. Protein product: CASSQDRQGLYGYTF.

The chain is built from TRBV5-1 and TRBJ2-3; 11 bases agree with TRBD2. Germline loops: CDR1 SGHRS, CDR2 YFSETQ. Losses at the gene ends were 5 bases for V and 4 bases for J; bases not matched to a gene: 9. The length of the CDR3 is 16 residues. Here the CDR3 reads CASRPTSGGEADTQYF. The CDR3, as DNA: TGCGCCAGCAGACCTACTAGCGGGGGTGAAGCAGATACGCAGTATTTT.

This clonotype showed up many times. V usage is TRBV9 and J usage is TRBJ2-7, with 7 nucleotides matching TRBD1. Trimming removed 2 bases from V and 6 bases from J; junction bases left unmatched: 14. The CDR3 is 16 amino acids. Germline V gene sequence: CDR1 SGDLS, CDR2 YYNGEE. The CDR3 loop is CASSVAIGGRDTEQYF. CDR3 DNA sequence: TGTGCCAGCAGCGTGGCAATAGGGGGCCGGGACACCGAGCAGTACTTC.

The chain combines TRBV7-9 with TRBJ2-5, with D perhaps matching TRBD2 (5 bases). Germline CDR1 SEHNR, CDR2 FQNEAQ (reference sequence). V was cut by 1 base and J by 7 bases, with 13 bases left in between. The CDR3 loop spans 14 amino acids. The CDR3 is CASSLVGEKGTQYF. The CDR3 nucleotides read TGTGCCAGCAGCTTAGTCGGGGAAAAAGGGACCCAGTACTTC.

At least ten counts were recorded for this clonotype. This sequence joins TRBV20-1 and TRBJ1-6; 11 bases align to TRBD1. Losses at the gene ends were 6 bases for V and 3 bases for J; bases not matched to a gene: 4. Per the germline V gene, CDR1 is DFQATT and CDR2 is SNEGSKA (reference sequence). CDR3 length equals 15 residues. The CDR3 coding sequence is TGCAGTGCCTCGGGACAGGGGGTCTATAATTCACCCCTCCACTTT. It translates to CSASGQGVYNSPLHF.

J is TRBJ1-2 and V is TRBV12-3 or TRBV12-4, with D tentatively TRBD1 (6 bases). CDR3 length: 14 amino acids. Trimming removed 5 bases from V and 4 bases from J, with 14 bases in between. CDR3 coding DNA: TGTGCCAGCAGTCCCCCCACAGGGACCTATGGCTACACCTTC. This translates into CASSPPTGTYGYTF.

This clonotype was found a few times. The chain employs TRBV19 and TRBJ1-1, with 8 bases matching TRBD1. The ends lost 2 bases at V and 14 bases at J; junction bases unmatched: 16. There are 15 residues in the CDR3. The germline V gene encodes CDR1 LNHDA and CDR2 SQIVND (reference sequence). CDR3 region: CASSIISGDRSPPFF. The CDR3 nucleotides read TGTGCCAGTAGTATAATCTCCGGGGACAGGAGCCCTCCCTTCTTT. Full variable domain (outside the CDR3, taken from reference TRBV19 and TRBJ1-1): DGGITQSPKYLFRKEGQNVTLSCEQNLNHDAMYWYRQDPGQGLRLIYYSQIVNDFQKGDIAEGYSVSREKKESFPLTVTSAQKNPTAFYLCASSIISGDRSPPFFGQGTRLTVV.

This clonotype has a count of ten or more. The V gene is TRBV9, the J gene TRBJ2-1, with D perhaps TRBD1 (6 bases). CDR3 length equals 12 residues. Germline V CDR1 and CDR2: SGDLS, YYNGEE. V shed 0 bases and J shed 11 bases, with 9 bases lying between them. CDR3 residues: CASSVGGGQQFF. The CDR3 region has the DNA TGTGCCAGCAGCGTAGGAGGGGGACAGCAGTTCTTC.

The rearrangement joins TRBV7-2 to TRBJ2-3; no firm D call. V was pared by 6 bases and J by 3 bases, with 10 bases between. CDR1 and CDR2 from the germline V gene are SGHTA and FQGNSA. The CDR3 extends over 13 amino acids. The CDR3 bases are TGTGCCAGCAGGGTGACAATAACAGATACGCAGTATTTT. Translating gives CASRVTITDTQYF.

The rearrangement links TRBV10-3 to TRBJ2-3; D gene unclear. The CDR3 is made up of 14 amino acids. Trimming pared 5 bases from V and 0 bases from J, leaving 9 bases between. Looked up from germline, CDR1 is ENHRY and CDR2 is SYGVKD. CDR3 sequence (DNA): TGTGCCATCAGTCTGGACGGCAGCACAGATACGCAGTATTTT. Amino acids: CAISLDGSTDTQYF.